A selection of T cell receptor beta chains follows, all from one sample in a study of T cell changes during pregnancy in multiple sclerosis. Clones were read by immunoSEQ multiplex PCR, and TCRdb kept only the in-frame ones, dropping some. Of 40,000 to 55,000 clones in the sample, 85% to 95% were seen once. The sequenced sample was CD4+ T cells from peripheral blood mononuclear cells, obtained in the second trimester of pregnancy. The receptors were gathered from a female donor with multiple sclerosis, enrolled in a pregnancy study. Each CDR3 is given with its conserved first and last residue. A D gene is named only where the DNA matches it firmly. Not all rows give a size; the values are once, few, many and, for expanded clones, a class.

abundance,j_gene,v_gene,d_gene,CDR3aa,CDR3nt
.,TRBJ1-2,TRBV5-6,.,CASSRLQEIRYGYTF,TGTGCCAGCAGCCGTCTACAGGAGATTCGCTATGGCTACACCTTC
once,TRBJ1-1,TRBV5-1,.,CASSPRGGDSTEAFF,TGCGCCAGCAGCCCCCGAGGGGGTGATTCCACTGAAGCTTTCTTT
.,TRBJ1-5,TRBV6-5,.,CASSPGNQPQHF,TGTGCCAGCAGCCCCGGGAATCAGCCCCAGCATTTT
.,TRBJ1-1,TRBV27,TRBD1,CASSTTGRTEAFF,TGTGCCAGCAGTACGACAGGGCGGACTGAAGCTTTCTTT
.,TRBJ1-5,TRBV2,.,CASWGGTGNQPQHF,TGTGCCAGCTGGGGGGGCACAGGCAATCAGCCCCAGCATTTT
.,TRBJ1-6,TRBV6-6,TRBD1,CASSQNRGNSPLHF,TGTGCCAGCAGTCAAAACAGGGGAAATTCACCCCTCCACTTT
.,TRBJ1-2,TRBV5-4,TRBD1,CASSSRTGVPDYGYTF,TGTGCCAGCAGCTCGAGGACAGGGGTCCCGGACTATGGCTACACCTTC
.,TRBJ2-1,TRBV7-9,.,CASSGPGLSSNEQFF,TGTGCCAGCAGCGGCCCGGGACTCTCCTCGAATGAGCAGTTCTTC
few,TRBJ2-5,TRBV19,TRBD1,CASRGGTGGSRTQYF,TGTGCCAGTAGAGGGGGGACAGGGGGTTCGCGGACCCAGTACTTC
.,TRBJ1-6,TRBV18,.,CASSPPVLEEGVPYNSPLHF,TGTGCCAGCTCACCACCGGTACTGGAAGAGGGGGTCCCCTATAATTCACCCCTCCACTTT
.,TRBJ1-6,TRBV9,.,CASSVGESGSPLHF,TGTGCCAGCAGCGTAGGAGAGTCCGGGTCACCCCTCCACTTT
.,TRBJ2-2,TRBV7-3,.,CASSLGRLSGELFF,TGTGCCAGCAGCTTAGGTCGACTTTCCGGGGAGCTGTTTTTT
.,TRBJ2-7,TRBV7-3,.,CASSLGGGAYEQYF,TGTGCCAGCAGCTTAGGCGGCGGTGCCTACGAGCAGTACTTC
.,TRBJ2-7,TRBV19,TRBD1,CASSRPGQAYEQYF,TGTGCCAGTAGCCGACCGGGACAGGCATACGAGCAGTACTTC
.,TRBJ2-1,TRBV7-9,TRBD2,CASSLLSSGIGEQFF,TGTGCCAGCAGCTTACTGTCTAGCGGTATAGGGGAGCAGTTCTTC
.,TRBJ2-7,TRBV14,TRBD1,CASSQTGQGVTYEQYF,TGTGCCAGCAGCCAGACGGGACAGGGGGTAACCTACGAGCAGTACTTC
few,TRBJ1-5,TRBV25-1,TRBD1,CASLGTGKDQPQHF,TGTGCCAGCCTGGGGACAGGGAAAGATCAGCCCCAGCATTTT
.,TRBJ1-2,TRBV9,TRBD1,CASSPGDSSSSTF,TGTGCCAGCAGCCCTGGGGACAGTTCTTCCTCCACCTTC
.,TRBJ1-3,TRBV4-1,.,CASSQGRFRDISGNTIYF,TGCGCCAGCAGCCAAGGGAGGTTCCGGGACATCTCTGGAAACACCATATATTTT
.,TRBJ1-5,TRBV4-1,.,CASSQDEGGGISQHF,TGCGCCAGCAGCCAAGATGAGGGTGGTGGTATTTCCCAGCATTTT
.,TRBJ1-1,TRBV2,.,CASSEALGATEAFF,TGTGCCAGCAGTGAAGCTTTGGGGGCCACTGAAGCTTTCTTT
.,TRBJ1-1,TRBV9,.,CASSVVPEMNTEAFF,TGTGCCAGCAGCGTAGTCCCAGAAATGAACACTGAAGCTTTCTTT
.,TRBJ2-2,TRBV13,.,CASRFFGTGELFF,TGTGCCAGCAGATTTTTCGGCACCGGGGAGCTGTTTTTT
.,TRBJ1-6,TRBV19,.,CASKGEGNSPLHF,TGTGCCAGTAAGGGGGAGGGTAATTCACCCCTCCACTTT
.,TRBJ1-3,TRBV5-1,TRBD1,CASSFTATGQGGGNTIYF,TGCGCCAGCAGCTTTACGGCAACGGGACAGGGTGGTGGAAACACCATATATTTT
.,TRBJ1-1,TRBV5-8,.,CASPNDLAGIYTEAFF,TGTGCCAGCCCAAACGACCTGGCAGGGATCTACACTGAAGCTTTCTTT
.,TRBJ2-3,TRBV4-2,.,CASSQVGKAQGTDTQYF,TGTGCCAGCAGCCAAGTGGGCAAAGCCCAGGGCACAGATACGCAGTATTTT
.,TRBJ2-2,TRBV11-2,TRBD2,CASRLAGTNTGELFF,TGTGCCAGCAGACTAGCGGGAACGAACACCGGGGAGCTGTTTTTT
.,TRBJ2-1,TRBV5-1,.,CASSRTGDEQFF,TGCGCCAGCAGCCGGACGGGGGATGAGCAGTTCTTC
.,TRBJ2-1,TRBV6-1,TRBD2,CASSQSGGPNNEQFF,TGTGCCAGCAGCCAGAGCGGGGGGCCCAACAATGAGCAGTTCTTC
.,TRBJ2-3,TRBV7-9,.,CASSLVGGQSTDTQYF,TGTGCCAGCAGCTTAGTTGGGGGCCAGAGCACAGATACGCAGTATTTT
.,TRBJ2-1,TRBV10-2,.,CASSASGVGNEQFF,TGCGCCAGCAGTGCTTCCGGGGTGGGCAATGAGCAGTTCTTC
.,TRBJ2-7,TRBV5-4,TRBD1,CASSSTGQQYEQYF,TGTGCCAGCAGCTCGACGGGACAGCAGTACGAGCAGTACTTC
.,TRBJ2-5,TRBV29-1,.,CSASGVFETQYF,TGCAGCGCCTCAGGGGTGTTTGAGACCCAGTACTTC
.,TRBJ2-1,TRBV5-4,TRBD2,CASSYRLAGGVEQFF,TGTGCCAGCAGCTACCGACTAGCGGGGGGTGTTGAGCAGTTCTTC